Listed below are T cell receptor beta chains from one sample, sequenced in a study of OX40 agonist ivuxolimab in advanced cancers. TCRdb's table, derived via immunoSEQ multiplex PCR, lists solely in-frame clones and lacks some. This table has under 50,000 clones, about 80% appearing once. This sample comprised CD4+ or CD8+ T cells sorted from blood, obtained in a trial of the OX40 agonist ivuxolimab. All receptors come from an adult with an advanced solid tumor such as melanoma, head and neck, liver or kidney cancer. Both conserved end residues are part of each CDR3. The D gene is left open where the match is weak. Expanded clones are given a class, and other clones once, few, many or no size at all.

>NA|NA|TRBV19|TRBJ2-7
TGTGCCAGTAGTCCCCCAGGGATCAACGAGCAGTACTTC
CASSPPGINEQYF
>TRBD2|NA|TRBV27|TRBJ2-1
TGTGCCAGCAGTTTATTTAGCGGGGCGAGTAAGGGTGAGCAGTTCTTC
CASSLFSGASKGEQFF
>NA|once|TRBV5-6|TRBJ1-6
TGTGCCAGCAGCTTGATACGGGCGCGTTCACCCCTCCACTTT
CASSLIRARSPLHF
>NA|NA|TRBV7-9|TRBJ1-2
TGTGCCAGCACCCCGACCCCGGGTGACTATGGCTACACCTTC
CASTPTPGDYGYTF
>TRBD2|NA|TRBV15|TRBJ2-1
TGTGCCACCAGCAGAGACCTAGCGGGAGACAATGAGCAGTTCTTC
CATSRDLAGDNEQFF
>NA|NA|TRBV20-1|TRBJ2-7
TGCAGTGCTTATGACAACTACGAGCAGTACTTC
CSAYDNYEQYF
>TRBD1|NA|TRBV10-1|TRBJ2-5
TGCGCCAGCAGTGAGCGCAGGGGGCCCCAAGAGACCCAGTACTTC
CASSERRGPQETQYF
>TRBD1|NA|TRBV6-5|TRBJ1-1
TGTGCCAGCACCCGGGACAGCTTAATGAACACTGAAGCTTTCTTT
CASTRDSLMNTEAFF
>TRBD2|NA|TRBV7-6|TRBJ2-1
TGTGCCAGCAGCCCCCTTAGCGGGAGGGCCACAAATGAGCAGTTCTTC
CASSPLSGRATNEQFF
>TRBD1|few|TRBV7-9|TRBJ1-2
TGTGCCAGCAGCTTCGGGGACAGGGAGTATGGAGGCTACACCTTC
CASSFGDREYGGYTF
>TRBD1|NA|TRBV7-9|TRBJ2-2
TGTGCCAGCCCCATCGGACAGGGGCGGAACACCGGGGAGCTGTTTTTT
CASPIGQGRNTGELFF
>TRBD2|NA|TRBV6-4|TRBJ2-1
TGTGCCAGCAGTGACTGGGGACTAGCGGATGATAGGTTCTTC
CASSDWGLADDRFF
>TRBD2|NA|TRBV11-2|TRBJ2-1
TGTGCCAGCAGCTTGGAGCGGGAGGGGCAGTTCTTC
CASSLEREGQFF
>TRBD2|NA|TRBV2|TRBJ2-1
TGTGCCAGCAGTGATAGGGGACTAGGGTACAATGAGCAGTTCTTC
CASSDRGLGYNEQFF
>NA|few|TRBV21-1|TRBJ1-4
TGTGCCTGCCTGAGGGGGGCGCCTAATGAAAAACTGTTTTTT
CACLRGAPNEKLFF
>TRBD2|NA|TRBV5-5|TRBJ2-7
TGTGCCAGCAGCTTGCGGACTAGCGTTCAGCAGTACTTC
CASSLRTSVQQYF
>NA|once|TRBV6-5|TRBJ1-5
TGTGCCAGCAGTTACTCTGAGGGAACTCGTCAGCCCCAGCATTTT
CASSYSEGTRQPQHF
>NA|NA|TRBV6-5|TRBJ2-7
TGTGCCAGCAGATATAGTCCAGACTTCTCCTACGAGCAGTACTTC
CASRYSPDFSYEQYF
>TRBD1|NA|TRBV7-7|TRBJ2-3
TGTGCCAGCAGCAAGACAGGGCTCGCAGATACGCAGTATTTT
CASSKTGLADTQYF
>NA|NA|TRBV5-4|TRBJ2-5
TGTGCCAGCAGCCCCGACTGGGGGACTCAAGAGACCCAGTACTTC
CASSPDWGTQETQYF
>TRBD2|once|TRBV9|TRBJ2-1
TGTGCCAGCACCCGGCTAGCGGGATACAATGAGCAGTTCTTC
CASTRLAGYNEQFF
>NA|few|TRBV4-3|TRBJ2-7
TGCGCCAGCAGCCAAGCCATACCGGGAGGGGGCATATCCTACGAGCAGTACTTC
CASSQAIPGGGISYEQYF
>TRBD1|NA|TRBV2|TRBJ1-1
TGTGCCTCGCGAAATAGGGGGCTATGGAACACTGAAGCTTTCTTT
CASRNRGLWNTEAFF
>TRBD1|few|TRBV5-1|TRBJ2-2
TGCGCCAGCAACCCCACCGGGACAGGGGAGACCGGGGAGCTGTTTTTT
CASNPTGTGETGELFF